This T cell receptor beta chain comes out of a study of T cells after yellow fever vaccination (dated by TCRdb to about 2019). In terms of the full investigation: The SMART-Seq v4 Ultra Low Input RNA kit was used to prepare libraries from fractions with low cell numbers. To follow T-cell clones before and after both primary and booster YFV17D yellow fever vaccination, bulk TCR alpha and beta repertoires underwent longitudinal sequencing. Two healthy male donors, one aged 18 to 30 and one aged 30 to 40 years, made up the cohort. Blood was collected at multiple timepoints before and after primary and secondary immunization, and bulk PBMC replicates and cell subsets were isolated. Broader findings and caveats from the paper: Compared with the primary T-cell response, the secondary T-cell response was faster but weaker, reaching its peak on day 5 rather than on day 15. After the booster, most clones that had expanded after primary vaccination were detected again (roughly 96% of CD4 and about 88% of CD8), suggesting broad maintenance of memory. A small fraction of clonotypes appeared in both the CD4 and CD8 compartments, likely as a result of convergent recombination. Because the study included only a couple of donors, the extent to which the findings can be generalized is limited. Because abundant contaminating clonotypes from the bulk population could be contained in FACS-sorted repertoires, computational filtering was required.

The CDR3 spans 11 residues, from the cysteine through the phenylalanine. Solely the CDR3 DNA is kept, with 33 bases framed from the first base. V and J are truncated by 0 bases and 11 bases respectively, leaving an intervening sequence of 8 bases. The germline V gene (reference sequence) supplies CDR1 SGHKS and CDR2 YYEKEE. This clonotype appeared many times. Its antigen is currently not known. Per-base qualities were not stored, and no clone one base away is much larger. The sample's treatment or condition label, decoded: live attenuated yellow fever vaccine strain. A standard Ficoll-Paque protocol was used to isolate PBMCs from peripheral blood. Dynabeads CD4 and CD8 positive selection kits were used to isolate CD4 and CD8 T-cell fractions. RNA was extracted with TriZol from bulk PBMCs, CD4 and CD8 fractions, and dextramer-positive and dextramer-negative fractions. TCR cDNA was synthesized by 5'RACE template switching, which introduced a universal primer site and unique molecular identifiers. cDNA synthesis was primed from both the TCR alpha and TCR beta constant segments. Libraries were amplified in two PCR steps, with sample barcodes and sequencing adapters added in the second step. Libraries were sequenced on Illumina HiSeq 2500 (2x100 bp) or NovaSeq (2x150 bp). The study's own analysis went as follows. MIGEC handled demultiplexing of reads and collapsing into UMI consensus sequences, while MiXCR performed V(D)J alignment. Clonotypes responding to the vaccine were identified with edgeR on replicate PBMC samples, with the criteria of FDR below 0.01 and a log2 fold change above 5 up to day 15. Bulk clonotypes were assigned CD4 or CD8 identity according to which sequenced CD4 or CD8 repertoire held them at higher abundance. Clones were called with MiXCR by TCRdb after fastp trimmed the public reads at Q25, and only in-frame beta chains were retained. Rows are unified per CDR3 protein, each entry keeping the most common DNA and genes. In this record, the V and J calls reflect TCRdb's handling and not the investigators' own analysis. This sample gives 50,000 or so distinct CDR3 sequences in total; around 7% of them show up just once. The leading ten clones occupy 30% to 40% of the sample.

This receptor chain uses TRBV5-5 and TRBJ1-1; there is no confident call for the D gene. The receptor was derived from a man in his late teens or twenties who received the YFV17D yellow fever vaccine. The sequenced sample was CD8+ T cells sorted from PBMCs, obtained on the day of the first yellow fever vaccination. Read as DNA, the sequence is TGTGCCAGCAGCTTGGACATCGTGGCTTTCTTT. It translates to CASSLDIVAFF. The reference TRBV5-5 and TRBJ1-1 proteins fill in what lies around the CDR3, so the full variable domain reads DAGVTQSPTHLIKTRGQQVTLRCSPISGHKSVSWYQQVLGQGPQFIFQYYEKEERGRGNFPDRFSARQFPNYSSELNVNALLLGDSALYLCASSLDIVAFFGQGTRLTVV.